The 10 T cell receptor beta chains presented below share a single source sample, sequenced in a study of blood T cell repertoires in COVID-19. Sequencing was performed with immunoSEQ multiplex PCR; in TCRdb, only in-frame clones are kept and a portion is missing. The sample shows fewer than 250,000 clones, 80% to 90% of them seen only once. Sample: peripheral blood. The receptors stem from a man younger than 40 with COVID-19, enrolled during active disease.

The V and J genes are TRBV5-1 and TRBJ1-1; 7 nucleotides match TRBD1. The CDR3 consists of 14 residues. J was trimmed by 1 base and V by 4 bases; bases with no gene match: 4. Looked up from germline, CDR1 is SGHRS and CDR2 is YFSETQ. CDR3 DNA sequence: TGCGCCAGCAGCCGGACAGGACCGAACACTGAAGCTTTCTTT. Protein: CASSRTGPNTEAFF.

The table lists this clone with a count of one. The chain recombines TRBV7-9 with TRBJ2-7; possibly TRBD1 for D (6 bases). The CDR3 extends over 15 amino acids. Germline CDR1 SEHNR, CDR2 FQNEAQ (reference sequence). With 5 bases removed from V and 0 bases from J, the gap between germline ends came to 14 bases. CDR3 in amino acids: CASSQDSQTSYEQYF. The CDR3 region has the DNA TGTGCCAGCAGCCAGGACAGCCAAACCTCCTACGAGCAGTACTTC.

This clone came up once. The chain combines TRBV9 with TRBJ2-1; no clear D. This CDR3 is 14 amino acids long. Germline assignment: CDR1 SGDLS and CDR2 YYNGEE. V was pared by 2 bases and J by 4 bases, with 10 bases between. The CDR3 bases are TGTGCCAGCAGCGTCTGGGCCTTATACAATGAGCAGTTCTTC. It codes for CASSVWALYNEQFF.

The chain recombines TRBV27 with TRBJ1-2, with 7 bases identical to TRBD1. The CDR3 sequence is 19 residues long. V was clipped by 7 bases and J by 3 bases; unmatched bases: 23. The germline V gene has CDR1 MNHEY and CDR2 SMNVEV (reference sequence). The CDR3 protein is CASTTTRGATGASYYGYTF. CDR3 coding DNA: TGTGCCAGCACTACCACCAGGGGGGCTACAGGGGCTTCGTACTATGGCTACACCTTC.

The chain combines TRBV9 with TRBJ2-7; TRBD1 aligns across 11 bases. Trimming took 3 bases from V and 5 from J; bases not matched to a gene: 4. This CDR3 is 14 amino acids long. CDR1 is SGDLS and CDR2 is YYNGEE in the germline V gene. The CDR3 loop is CASSAPGQGDEQYF. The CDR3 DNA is TGTGCCAGCAGCGCCCCGGGACAGGGGGACGAGCAGTACTTC.

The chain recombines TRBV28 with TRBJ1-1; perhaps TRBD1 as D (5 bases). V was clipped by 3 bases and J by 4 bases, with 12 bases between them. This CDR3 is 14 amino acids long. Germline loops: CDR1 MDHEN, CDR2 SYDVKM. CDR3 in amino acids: CASSFNRRGTEAFF. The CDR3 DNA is TGTGCCAGCAGTTTTAACAGGAGGGGCACTGAAGCTTTCTTT.

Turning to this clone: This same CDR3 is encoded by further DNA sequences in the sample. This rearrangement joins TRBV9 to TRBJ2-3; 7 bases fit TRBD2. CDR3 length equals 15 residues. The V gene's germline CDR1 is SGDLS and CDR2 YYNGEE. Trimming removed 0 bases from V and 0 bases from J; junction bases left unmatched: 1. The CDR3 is CASSVGLASTDTQYF. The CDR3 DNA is TGTGCCAGCAGCGTAGGACTAGCTAGCACAGATACGCAGTATTTT.

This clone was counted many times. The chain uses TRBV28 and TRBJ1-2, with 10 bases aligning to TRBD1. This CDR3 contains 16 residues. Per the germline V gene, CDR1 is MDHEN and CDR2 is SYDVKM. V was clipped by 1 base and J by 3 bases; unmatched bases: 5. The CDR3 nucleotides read TGTGCCAGCAGTTTATCGGGACAGGGGTTCTACTATGGCTACACCTTC. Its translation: CASSLSGQGFYYGYTF.

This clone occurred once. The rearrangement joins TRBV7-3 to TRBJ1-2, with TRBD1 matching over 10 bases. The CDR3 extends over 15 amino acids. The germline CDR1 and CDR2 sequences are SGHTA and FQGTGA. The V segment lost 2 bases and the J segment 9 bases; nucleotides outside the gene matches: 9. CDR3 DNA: TGTGCCAGCAGCTTATCCGGGACAGGGGAGTCAAGCTACACCTTC. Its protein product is CASSLSGTGESSYTF.

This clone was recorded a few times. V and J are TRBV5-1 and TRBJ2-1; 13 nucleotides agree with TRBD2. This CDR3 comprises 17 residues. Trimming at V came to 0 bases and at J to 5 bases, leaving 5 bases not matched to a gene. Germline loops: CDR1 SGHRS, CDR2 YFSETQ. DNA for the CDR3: TGCGCCAGCAGCTTGGGCACTAGCGGGGGGGCCCACAATGAGCAGTTCTTC. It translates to CASSLGTSGGAHNEQFF.